This is a list of T cell receptor beta chains from one sample in a study of blood T cell repertoires in COVID-19. Generated by immunoSEQ multiplex PCR, the TCRdb table keeps only in-frame clones and is missing some. The table includes a few hundred thousand clones, about 90% detected once. The sample consisted of PBMCs or T cells enriched from blood (not recorded which). These receptors came from a man aged 25-45 years who had recovered from COVID-19. CDR3s leave out the opening cysteine and the closing phenylalanine or tryptophan. Fields, in order: J gene, V gene, CDR3 protein.

>TRBJ2-3|TRBV24-1
ATSGGHLYTDTQY
>TRBJ1-1|TRBV11-2
ASSLTGNTEAF
>TRBJ1-1|TRBV28
ASTVGGGAEAF
>TRBJ1-1|TRBV6-5
ASSPTGGNTEAF
>TRBJ1-4|TRBV25-1
ASSTDINEKLF
>TRBJ2-2|TRBV10-1
ASRDYLAGELF
>TRBJ1-6|TRBV19
ASSGTGGNSPLH
>TRBJ1-2|TRBV7-9
ASSLSIGGGYT
>TRBJ2-2|TRBV28
ASRVRDRATGELF
>TRBJ1-4|TRBV27
ASSFGEKLF
>TRBJ2-7|TRBV27
ASSFQATGSYEQY
>TRBJ2-3|TRBV7-9
ASSLFEPDTQY
>TRBJ1-2|TRBV19
ASSIEMGRADYGYT
>TRBJ2-7|TRBV2
ATRQEYAGSYEQY
>TRBJ1-5|TRBV6-5
ASSPRFLQPQH
>TRBJ2-1|TRBV7-8
ASSLDRDNEQF
>TRBJ2-1|TRBV5-4
ASSPSTGVAYNEQF
>TRBJ2-2|TRBV5-1
ASSLGSNTGELF
>TRBJ2-7|TRBV10-3
AISPAPAGTGSYEQY
>TRBJ2-7|TRBV19
ASSISRVREQY
>TRBJ2-7|TRBV7-2
ASRPATGYEQY
>TRBJ2-3|TRBV5-4
ASSRQGGTDTQY
>TRBJ1-4|TRBV4-1
ASSSPRGTGKEKLF
>TRBJ2-5|TRBV15
ATSDRQVQETQY
>TRBJ1-6|TRBV18
ASSPGQGGSPLH